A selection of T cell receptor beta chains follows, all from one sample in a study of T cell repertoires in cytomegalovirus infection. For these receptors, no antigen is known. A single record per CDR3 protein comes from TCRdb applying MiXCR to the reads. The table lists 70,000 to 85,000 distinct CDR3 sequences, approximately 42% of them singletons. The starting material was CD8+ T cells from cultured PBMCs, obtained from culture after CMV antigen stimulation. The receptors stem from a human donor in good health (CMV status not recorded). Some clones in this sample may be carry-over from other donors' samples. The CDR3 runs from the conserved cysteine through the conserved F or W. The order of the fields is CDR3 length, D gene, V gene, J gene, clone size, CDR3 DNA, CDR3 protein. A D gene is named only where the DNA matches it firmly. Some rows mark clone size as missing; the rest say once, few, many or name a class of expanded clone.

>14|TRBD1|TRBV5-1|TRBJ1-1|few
TGCGCCAGCACCCGAGAAGACAGGGCCTCTGAAGCTTTCTTT
CASTREDRASEAFF
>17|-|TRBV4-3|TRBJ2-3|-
TGCGCCAGCAGCCAGGCCCCAGGCGGGGTGAGCACAGATACGCAGTATTTT
CASSQAPGGVSTDTQYF
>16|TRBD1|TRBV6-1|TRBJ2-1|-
TGTGCCAGCAGAGCTATCGGGACAGGGGGTCTAGATGAGCAGTTCTTC
CASRAIGTGGLDEQFF
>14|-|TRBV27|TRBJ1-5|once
TGTGCCAGCAGTCCTCCCAGGTGGGGCCAGCCCCAGCATTTT
CASSPPRWGQPQHF
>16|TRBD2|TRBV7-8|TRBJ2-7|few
TGTGCCAGCAGCTGGAGGCTAGCGGGGGACACCTACGAGCAGTACTTC
CASSWRLAGDTYEQYF
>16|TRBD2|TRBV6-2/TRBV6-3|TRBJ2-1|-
TGTGCCAGCAGTTACGGGTTGAGCGGGGGGTACAATGAGCAGTTCTTC
CASSYGLSGGYNEQFF
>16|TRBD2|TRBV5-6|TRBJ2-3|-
TGTGCCAGCAGCTTGGATACGGGGGGGGCGAAAGATACGCAGTATTTT
CASSLDTGGAKDTQYF
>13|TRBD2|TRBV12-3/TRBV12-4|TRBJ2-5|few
TGTGCCAGCAGCCCCGGACTAGTTGGGACCCAGTACTTC
CASSPGLVGTQYF
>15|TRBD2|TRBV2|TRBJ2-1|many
TGTGCCAGCAGACATCCTAGCGGGGGATACAATGAGCAGTTCTTC
CASRHPSGGYNEQFF
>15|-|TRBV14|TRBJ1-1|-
TGTGCCAGCAGCCCGGAACAGGGAAGGGACACTGAAGCTTTCTTT
CASSPEQGRDTEAFF
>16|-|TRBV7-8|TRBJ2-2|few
TGTGCCAGCAGCTTATTCGGGCAGATGAACACCGGGGAGCTGTTTTTT
CASSLFGQMNTGELFF
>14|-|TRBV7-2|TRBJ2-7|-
TGTGCCAGCAGCTTAGAACGGGGACGGGACGAGCAGTACTTC
CASSLERGRDEQYF
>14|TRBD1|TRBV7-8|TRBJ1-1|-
TGTGCCAGCAGCAAGGGACAGGGGAACACTGAAGCTTTCTTT
CASSKGQGNTEAFF
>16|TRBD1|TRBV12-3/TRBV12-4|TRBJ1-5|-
TGTGCCAGCAGTTTCGACACAGGGGGACCGAATCAGCCCCAGCATTTT
CASSFDTGGPNQPQHF
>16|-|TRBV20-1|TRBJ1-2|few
TGCAGTGCTAGAGATCCAAGGAGCATATCTAACTATGGCTACACCTTC
CSARDPRSISNYGYTF
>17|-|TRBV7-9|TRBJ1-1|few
TGTGCCAGCACAGGTTGGGACCGCCGGTTGGGGAACACTGAAGCTTTCTTT
CASTGWDRRLGNTEAFF
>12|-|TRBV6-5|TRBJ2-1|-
TGTGCCAGCAGTTACGGAGATAATGAGCAGTTCTTC
CASSYGDNEQFF
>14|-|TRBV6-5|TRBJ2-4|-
TGTGCCAGCAGTCCAGGAGGGGGCAAAAACATTCAGTACTTC
CASSPGGGKNIQYF
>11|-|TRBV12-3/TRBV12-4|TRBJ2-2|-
TGTGCCAGCAGCCGCTTGGGGGAGCTGTTTTTT
CASSRLGELFF
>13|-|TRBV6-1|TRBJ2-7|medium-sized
TGTGCCAGCAGTGAATTCCTAACCTACGAGCAGTACTTC
CASSEFLTYEQYF
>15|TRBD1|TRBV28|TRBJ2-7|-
TGTGCCAGCAGTGCCGACAGGGGTTTATCCTACGAGCAGTACTTC
CASSADRGLSYEQYF
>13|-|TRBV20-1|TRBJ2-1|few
TGCAGTGCTAGCCCGGAGACCTACAATGAGCAGTTCTTC
CSASPETYNEQFF
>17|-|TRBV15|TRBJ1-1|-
TGTGCCACCAGCAGCGCCTCGGGCGGGGGGATGAACACTGAAGCTTTCTTT
CATSSASGGGMNTEAFF
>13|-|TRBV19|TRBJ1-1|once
TGTGCCAGTAGGATGACGGAAAACACTGAAGCTTTCTTT
CASRMTENTEAFF
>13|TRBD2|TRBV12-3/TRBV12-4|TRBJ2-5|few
TGTGCCAGCAGCCAGAGGGGAGGGGAGACCCAGTACTTC
CASSQRGGETQYF
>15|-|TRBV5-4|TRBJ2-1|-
TGTGCCAGCAGCTTGGACTTTAATCAGGGCGATGAGCAGTTCTTC
CASSLDFNQGDEQFF
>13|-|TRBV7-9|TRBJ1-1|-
TGTGCCAGCAGCCCCCCAGGGATAAATGAAGCTTTCTTT
CASSPPGINEAFF
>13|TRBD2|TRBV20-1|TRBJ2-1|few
TGCAGTGCTAGAAAAACTAGCGCCCATGAGCAGTTCTTC
CSARKTSAHEQFF
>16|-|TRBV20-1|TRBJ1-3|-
TGCAGTGCTAGAGATTTTAAAGGGAGCTCTGGAAACACCATATATTTT
CSARDFKGSSGNTIYF
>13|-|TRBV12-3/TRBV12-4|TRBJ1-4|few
TGTGCCAGCAGTTTAAGGGTGGGCGAAAAACTGTTTTTT
CASSLRVGEKLFF
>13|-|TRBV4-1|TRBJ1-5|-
TGCGCCAGCAGCCAAGTAGTCGATCAGCCCCAGCATTTT
CASSQVVDQPQHF
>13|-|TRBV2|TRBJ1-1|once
TGTGCCAGCAGTTCAAGAATGAACACTGAAGCTTTCTTT
CASSSRMNTEAFF
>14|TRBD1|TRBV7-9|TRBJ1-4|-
TGTGCCAGCAGCCGGGGGACAGGGTCGGAAAAACTGTTTTTT
CASSRGTGSEKLFF
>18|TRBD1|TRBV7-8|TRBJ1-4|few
TGTGCCAGCAGCACCCTCAAGGACAGGCCTGCAACTAATGAAAAACTGTTTTTT
CASSTLKDRPATNEKLFF
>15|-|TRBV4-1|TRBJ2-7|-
TGCGCCAGCAGCCAAGTCCAGGGAGAGAGCTACGAGCAGTACTTC
CASSQVQGESYEQYF
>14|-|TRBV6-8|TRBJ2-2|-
TGTGCCAGCAGTTACGGTTTGAACACCGGGGAGCTGTTTTTT
CASSYGLNTGELFF
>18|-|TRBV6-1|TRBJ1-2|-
TGTGCCAGCAGAATAAAGGGTCCTATATCGTGGGGAAACTATGGCTACACCTTC
CASRIKGPISWGNYGYTF
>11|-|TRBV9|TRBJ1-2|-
TGTGCCAGCAGCAGGGGAGGGGACTACACCTTC
CASSRGGDYTF
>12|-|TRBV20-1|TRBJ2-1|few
TGCAGTGTTAATGACGGAGTGGCTGAGCAGTTCTTC
CSVNDGVAEQFF
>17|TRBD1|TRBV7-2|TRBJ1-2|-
TGTGCCAGCAGCTTAGAAGGGACAGGGGGTCTTAACTATGGCTACACCTTC
CASSLEGTGGLNYGYTF
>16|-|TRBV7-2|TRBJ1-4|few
TGTGCCAGCAGCTTAGGGACAGCGTTTGCTAATGAAAAACTGTTTTTT
CASSLGTAFANEKLFF
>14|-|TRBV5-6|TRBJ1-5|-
TGTGCCAGCAGCTGGACGGCCAGCAATCAGCCCCAGCATTTT
CASSWTASNQPQHF
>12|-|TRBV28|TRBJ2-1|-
TGTGCCAGCAGTTTAGCGGTTCATGAGCAGTTCTTC
CASSLAVHEQFF